This T cell receptor (beta chain) emerged from a study of CD8 T cells in ankylosing spondylitis. Regarding the study as a whole: A TCR beta motif of 7 to 9 highly homologous variants seemed to mark ankylosing spondylitis blood. Some motif variants had been reported before (in reactive arthritis synovial fluid and blood). Reportedly, significant enrichment of disease-linked clones occurred in matched ankylosing spondylitis synovial fluid.

The CDR3 loop spans 15 amino acids. V gave up 6 bases and J gave up 5 bases; unmatched junction bases: 6. One entry per CDR3 protein, called by TCRdb with MiXCR from the 5' RACE reads. The table lists 200,000 to 300,000 distinct CDR3 sequences, around 25% of them singletons. This clonotype was picked up a small number of times. Its specificity is unknown. The sample consisted of blood, either unsorted or a sorted T cell fraction (not recorded which). V and J are TRBV12-3 or TRBV12-4 and TRBJ2-1, with 11 nucleotides matching TRBD2. The receptor comes from a male donor with ankylosing spondylitis or in good health (not recorded which). The DNA of the CDR3 is TGTGCCAGCAGCCTGCTAGCGGGGGGAAACAATGAGCAGTTCTTC. Protein product: CASSLLAGGNNEQFF.